Shown below are 5 T cell receptor beta chains from a single sample sequenced in a study of shared clonotypes between healthy human individuals. Profiling relied on immunoSEQ multiplex PCR, and the TCRdb table lists in-frame clones only, not all of them. The sample has about 670,000 clones, approximately 79% seen once. Source material: memory CD4+ T cells sorted from blood. Stated subset: CD45RA-negative fraction. These receptors were obtained from a woman younger than 45 in good health.

DNA for the CDR3: TGCGCCAGCAGCTTGACAGGGACTAGTTTACCCTACGAGCAGTACTTC. Encoded protein: CASSLTGTSLPYEQYF. This chain uses TRBV5-1 with TRBJ2-7, with 8 bases lining up with TRBD2. Germline CDR1 and CDR2: SGHRS and YFSETQ. V trimming: 1 base; J trimming: 2 bases; junction bases outside the gene matches: 8. The CDR3 is 16 residues long.

The chain combines TRBV2 with TRBJ2-2; D possibly matches TRBD1 or TRBD2 (5 bases each). The germline gives CDR1 SNHLY, CDR2 FYNNEI. The CDR3 has 15 amino acids. The V end was cut by 7 bases, the J end by 0 bases, with 12 bases between. The CDR3 DNA is TGTGCCAGCACTGGGACCACAACGAACACCGGGGAGCTGTTTTTT. This codes for CASTGTTTNTGELFF.

The sample holds a few counts of this clone. Different DNA sequences within this sample yield the same CDR3. The gene calls are TRBV28 and TRBJ1-2; 11 nucleotides agree with TRBD1. Per germline, CDR1 MDHEN and CDR2 SYDVKM. The V segment lost 5 bases and the J segment 2 bases; nucleotides outside the gene matches: 1. This CDR3 has 14 residues. The CDR3 spells CASSGTGGNYGYTF. The DNA for the CDR3 is TGTGCCAGCAGTGGGACAGGGGGGAACTATGGCTACACCTTC.

As to this clone: Additional DNA sequences in this sample encode the identical CDR3. This rearrangement joins TRBV5-1 to TRBJ1-4; D unclear. V was clipped by 0 bases and J by 3 bases, with 6 bases between them. The CDR3 consists of 14 residues. Germline lookup yields CDR1 SGHRS and CDR2 YFSETQ. The CDR3 nucleotides are TGCGCCAGCAGCTTGGGGCAGCCTAATGAAAAACTGTTTTTT. This encodes CASSLGQPNEKLFF.

The chain is built from TRBV7-9 and TRBJ1-5; no clear D. With 1 base removed from V and 7 bases from J, the gap between germline ends came to 8 bases. The germline V gene has CDR1 SEHNR and CDR2 FQNEAQ (reference sequence). The CDR3 contains 13 residues. CDR3 residues: CASSLDGEQPQHF. CDR3 DNA sequence: TGTGCCAGCAGCTTAGACGGGGAACAGCCCCAGCATTTT.